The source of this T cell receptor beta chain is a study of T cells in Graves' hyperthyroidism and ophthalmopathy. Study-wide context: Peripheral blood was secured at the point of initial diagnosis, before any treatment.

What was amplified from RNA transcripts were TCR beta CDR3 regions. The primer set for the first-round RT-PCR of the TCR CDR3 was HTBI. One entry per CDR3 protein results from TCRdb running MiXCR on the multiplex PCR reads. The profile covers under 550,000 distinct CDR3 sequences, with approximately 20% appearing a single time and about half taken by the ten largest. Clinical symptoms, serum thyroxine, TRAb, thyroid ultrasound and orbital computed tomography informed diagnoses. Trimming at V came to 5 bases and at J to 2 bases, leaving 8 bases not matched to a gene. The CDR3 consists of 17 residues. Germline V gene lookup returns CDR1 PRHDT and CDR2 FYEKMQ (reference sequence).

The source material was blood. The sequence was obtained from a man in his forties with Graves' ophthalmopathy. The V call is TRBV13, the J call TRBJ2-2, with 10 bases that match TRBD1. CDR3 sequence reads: CASSPIATGGNTGELFF. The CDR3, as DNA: TGTGCCAGCAGCCCAATAGCGACAGGGGGCAACACCGGGGAGCTGTTTTTT.